Sequencing of this T cell receptor (beta chain) was carried out in a study of T cells after yellow fever vaccination. TCRdb re-derived calls from the 5' RACE reads in MiXCR, one entry per CDR3 protein. The sample includes around 250,000 distinct CDR3 sequences, around 7% of them seen just once. Broader study findings: The secondary T-cell response peaked on day 5, not day 15, but was weaker.

This CDR3 spans 14 amino acids. Trimming took off 0 bases at V and 5 bases at J, with 13 bases between the two ends. Germline V gene data show CDR1 as DFQATT and CDR2 as SNEGSKA (reference sequence). This clonotype has just a few counts. Its target is unknown. Sequencing used CD4+ T cells sorted from PBMCs, obtained 15 days after the yellow fever booster vaccination. The chain joins TRBV20-1 to TRBJ1-1; possible D gene TRBD1, 5 bases. This receptor was obtained from a man in his thirties or forties who received the YFV17D yellow fever vaccine. The CDR3 reads CSARDPGTSTEAFF. In DNA, the CDR3 is TGCAGTGCTAGAGACCCGGGGACCTCGACTGAAGCTTTCTTT.